This TCR beta chain comes out of a study of blood T cell repertoires in COVID-19. Across the study: The United States, Italy and Spain supplied acute and convalescent COVID-19 samples. Sample material is recorded as cDNA or gDNA derived from T cells, B-cell-depleted T cells, or PBMCs.

V was cut by 4 bases and J by 10 bases, with 25 bases left in between. Germline-derived CDR1 and CDR2 are MNHNY and SVGAGI (reference sequence). This CDR3 contains 16 residues. This clone was detected only a few times. Original methodology: Reference gene primer amplification in the assay estimated nucleated cell counts. Sequencing used immunoSEQ multiplex PCR; TCRdb keeps in-frame clones, though not all of them. V, J and clone size were drawn from that table, and D and trimming were deduced from the DNA. The data show 100,000 to 150,000 clones, over 80% seen once. The sequence came from a man between 65 and 85 years old with acute or convalescent COVID-19. This chain uses TRBV6-6 with TRBJ1-2; unclear D gene. The sample taken for sequencing was peripheral blood. DNA for the CDR3: TGTGCCAGCAGTTCCGTCGGACGGAAGGGAGGCCATTTCTACACCTTC. It codes for CASSSVGRKGGHFYTF.